The 18 T cell receptor beta chains reported below all come from one sample, sequenced in a study of neoadjuvant anti-PD-1 for oral cavity cancer (dated by TCRdb to 2020 to 2023). The time point label, as the study defines it: before neoadjuvant nivolumab. Library preparation employed the immunoSEQ multiplex PCR assay. TCRdb carries this immuneACCESS record with in-frame sequences only. Its versions omit some clonotypes, under half of them owing to an unresolved V gene in the studies checked, with the rest unexplained. This sample gives over 14,000 clones in total; about two thirds of them show up just once. The ten top clones hold approximately 2.8% of the sample. The sample consisted of PBMCs, taken before nivolumab (anti-PD-1) treatment. Source of these receptors: a person aged 40-85 years with oral cavity squamous cell carcinoma.

This clone was picked up a small number of times. The chain has TRBV18 and TRBJ2-7; perhaps D is TRBD1 or TRBD2 (5 bases each). The V gene's germline CDR1 is KGHSH and CDR2 LQKENI. The CDR3 contains 14 residues. V lost 3 bases, J lost 7 bases, and 16 bases lay in between. CDR3 protein: CASSPSGTRGEQYF. In DNA, the CDR3 is TGTGCCAGCTCACCGTCCGGGACCCGGGGAGAGCAGTACTTC.

V gene TRBV7-8 combines with J gene TRBJ2-5, with 8 bases that match TRBD1. Unmatched junction bases numbered 9, after V lost 5 bases and J lost 7 bases. CDR3 length: 14 residues. The germline CDR1 and CDR2 sequences are SGHVS and FQNEAQ. The CDR3 loop reads CASSDGTGAWTQYF. The CDR3 coding sequence is TGTGCCAGCAGCGACGGGACAGGCGCATGGACCCAGTACTTC.

This clone has only a few counts. V usage is TRBV9 and J usage is TRBJ2-7; 8 bases agree with TRBD1. Germline V gene sequence: CDR1 SGDLS, CDR2 YYNGEE. The J segment lost 3 bases and the V segment lost 4 bases, leaving 3 bases of the junction unmatched. The CDR3 totals 13 residues. The chain's CDR3 is CASSLTGGYEQYF. In DNA form, the CDR3 reads TGTGCCAGCAGCCTCACAGGGGGCTACGAGCAGTACTTC.

V and J are TRBV5-1 and TRBJ1-2; D is uncertain. Germline values: CDR1 SGHRS, CDR2 YFSETQ. Between the trimmed V and J ends, which lost 0 bases and 2 bases, there was a span of 5 bases. This CDR3 comprises 13 residues. In DNA form, the CDR3 reads TGCGCCAGCAGCTTGGTACAGAACTATGGCTACACCTTC. It encodes CASSLVQNYGYTF. The variable domain in full, with the rest retrieved from reference TRBV5-1 and TRBJ1-2, is KAGVTQTPRYLIKTRGQQVTLSCSPISGHRSVSWYQQTPGQGLQFLFEYFSETQRNKGNFPGRFSGRQFSNSRSEMNVSTLELGDSALYLCASSLVQNYGYTFGSGTRLTVV.

V and J are TRBV7-6 and TRBJ1-5; D gene unclear. The V gene lost 6 bases and the J gene lost 7 bases, with 10 bases spanning the gap. The CDR3 is made up of 12 amino acids. The germline gives CDR1 SGHVS, CDR2 FNYEAQ. CDR3 protein: CASRTFGQPQHF. CDR3 nucleotide sequence: TGTGCCAGCAGAACCTTCGGCCAGCCCCAGCATTTT.

DNA of the CDR3: TGTGCCAGCAGCTTAGGGGCAGGGTGGACCCTCTATGGCTACACCTTC. Translation gives CASSLGAGWTLYGYTF. This chain joins TRBV7-2 and TRBJ1-2; tentative D call: TRBD1 (5 bases). Trimming removed 1 base at V and 4 bases at J, with 16 bases between. Per the germline V gene, CDR1 is SGHTA and CDR2 is FQGNSA. The CDR3 totals 16 residues.

V gene TRBV5-1 combines with J gene TRBJ2-7, with 7 nucleotides matching TRBD1. The V gene's germline CDR1 is SGHRS and CDR2 YFSETQ. The CDR3 totals 11 residues. J lost 6 bases, V lost 3 bases, and 0 bases had no gene match. DNA for the CDR3: TGCGCCAGCAGCTGGGACAGCGAGCAGTACTTC. This sequence encodes CASSWDSEQYF.

The chain combines TRBV29-1 with TRBJ2-1; TRBD1 is a possible D gene (7 bases). The germline V gene encodes CDR1 SQVTM and CDR2 ANQGSEA. Trimming took 7 bases from V and 7 from J, leaving 14 bases between them. The CDR3 length is 12 residues. DNA for the CDR3: TGCAGCGGGGGGGACAGCTTGAATGAGCAGTTCTTC. Translating it yields CSGGDSLNEQFF.

The V gene is TRBV13, the J gene TRBJ2-3; TRBD2 matches at 14 bases. Germline V lookup: CDR1 PRHDT, CDR2 FYEKMQ (reference sequence). The CDR3 totals 17 residues. Trimming at V came to 5 bases and at J to 3 bases, leaving 7 bases not matched to a gene. The CDR3 is CASSPGLAGAYTDTQYF. CDR3 DNA: TGTGCCAGCAGCCCGGGACTAGCGGGAGCCTATACAGATACGCAGTATTTT.

The CDR3 loop is CASNSFSSTLETQYF. The CDR3 DNA is TGTGCCAGCAATAGTTTTAGCTCAACACTGGAGACCCAGTACTTC. The chain couples TRBV2 to TRBJ2-5, with unresolved D. The length of the CDR3 is 15 residues. V was clipped by 7 bases and J by 5 bases, with 20 bases between them. Germline CDR1 and CDR2: SNHLY and FYNNEI.

The chain has TRBV6-1 and TRBJ2-1; 9 bases fit TRBD2. The V gene's germline CDR1 is MNHNS and CDR2 SASEGT. The CDR3 spans 14 residues. V lost 8 bases, J lost 4 bases, and 6 bases stayed unmatched. The CDR3 spells CASLLAGSYNEQFF. The CDR3 DNA reads as TGTGCCAGCCTGCTAGCGGGGAGTTACAATGAGCAGTTCTTC.

The rearrangement links TRBV19 to TRBJ1-4; tentative D call: TRBD1 (6 bases). V lost 7 bases and J 11 bases, leaving 17 bases between the germline ends. The CDR3 sequence is 13 residues long. The germline V gene has CDR1 LNHDA and CDR2 SQIVND (reference sequence). CDR3 protein: CASTEQGPDKLFF. CDR3 DNA: TGTGCCAGTACCGAACAGGGTCCCGACAAACTGTTTTTT. Based on the CDR3 plus reference TRBV19 and TRBJ1-4, the full variable domain is DGGITQSPKYLFRKEGQNVTLSCEQNLNHDAMYWYRQDPGQGLRLIYYSQIVNDFQKGDIAEGYSVSREKKESFPLTVTSAQKNPTAFYLCASTEQGPDKLFFGSGTQLSVL.

This chain joins TRBV7-3 and TRBJ1-1; 10 bases fit TRBD1. The V gene's germline CDR1 is SGHTA and CDR2 FQGTGA. The V segment lost 5 bases and the J segment 3 bases; nucleotides outside the gene matches: 0. The CDR3 is made up of 13 amino acids. CDR3 protein: CASSGQGDTEAFF. DNA for the CDR3: TGTGCCAGCAGCGGACAGGGGGACACTGAAGCTTTCTTT.

The chain is built from TRBV7-9 and TRBJ2-7; D is undetermined. Germline-derived CDR1 and CDR2 are SEHNR and FQNEAQ (reference sequence). The CDR3 has 11 residues. The V end lost 5 bases, the J end lost 3 bases, and 5 bases lay between the germline ends. CDR3 in DNA: TGTGCCAGCAGCCCGGGCTACGAGCAGTACTTC. It encodes CASSPGYEQYF. Using reference TRBV7-9 and TRBJ2-7 for the parts outside the CDR3, the full variable domain is DTGVSQNPRHKITKRGQNVTFRCDPISEHNRLYWYRQTLGQGPEFLTYFQNEAQLEKSRLLSDRFSAERPKGSFSTLEIQRTEQGDSAMYLCASSPGYEQYFGPGTRLTVT.

The rearrangement links TRBV7-9 to TRBJ1-3; 8 bases agree with TRBD1. CDR1 SEHNR and CDR2 FQNEAQ come from the germline V gene (reference sequence). The CDR3 is 13 residues long. V shed 6 bases, J shed 7 bases, and the junction held 5 bases outside the gene matches. In DNA, the CDR3 is TGTGCCAGCAGTATGGGACAGGACAACACCATATATTTT. Its translation is CASSMGQDNTIYF.

The chain joins TRBV30 to TRBJ1-3, with D hard to call. Trimming stripped 2 bases from V and 2 bases from J, with 13 bases between. The CDR3 is 15 amino acids. Germline V gene lookup returns CDR1 GTSNPN and CDR2 SVGIG (reference sequence). CDR3 residues: CAWSNQGLTGNTIYF. The CDR3 bases are TGTGCCTGGAGTAACCAAGGGCTTACTGGAAACACCATATATTTT. The full variable domain, its missing parts supplied by reference TRBV30 and TRBJ1-3, is SQTIHQWPATLVQPVGSPLSLECTVEGTSNPNLYWYRQAAGRGLQLLFYSVGIGQISSEVPQNLSASRPQDRQFILSSKKLLLSDSGFYLCAWSNQGLTGNTIYFGEGSWLTVV.

The J gene is TRBJ1-4, the V gene TRBV10-3; 9 positions agree with TRBD1. The CDR3 runs to 16 residues. Trimming took 6 bases from V and 5 from J; bases not matched to a gene: 10. The V gene's germline CDR1 is ENHRY and CDR2 SYGVKD. The CDR3 region has the DNA TGTGCCATCAGCCGGACAGGGGAATTGAGAAATGAAAAACTGTTTTTT. This encodes CAISRTGELRNEKLFF.

The chain couples TRBV6-1 to TRBJ1-3; unclear D gene. Germline CDR1 is MNHNS and CDR2 is SASEGT. The CDR3 is 14 amino acids. Trimming removed 3 bases from V and 5 bases from J, with 11 bases in between. CDR3 in amino acids: CASSDGEFRNTIYF. Written as DNA, the CDR3 is TGTGCCAGCAGTGATGGGGAATTCAGAAACACCATATATTTT.